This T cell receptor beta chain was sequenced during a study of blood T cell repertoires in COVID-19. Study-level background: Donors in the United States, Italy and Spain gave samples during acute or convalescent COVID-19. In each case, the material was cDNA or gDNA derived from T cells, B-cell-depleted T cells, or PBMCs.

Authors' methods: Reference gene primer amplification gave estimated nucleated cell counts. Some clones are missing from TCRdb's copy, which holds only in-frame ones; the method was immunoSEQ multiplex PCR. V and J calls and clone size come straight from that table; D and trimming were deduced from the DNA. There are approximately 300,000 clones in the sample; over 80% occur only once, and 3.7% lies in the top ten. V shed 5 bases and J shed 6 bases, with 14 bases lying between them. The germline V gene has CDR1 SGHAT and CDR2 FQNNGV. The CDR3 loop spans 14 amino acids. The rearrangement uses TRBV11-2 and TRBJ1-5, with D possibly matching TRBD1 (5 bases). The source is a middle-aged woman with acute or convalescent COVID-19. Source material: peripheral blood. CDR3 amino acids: CASSPGGSGQPQHF. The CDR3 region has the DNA TGTGCCAGCAGCCCCGGGGGATCAGGTCAGCCCCAGCATTTT.